Listed below are T cell receptor beta chains from one sample, sequenced in a study of cytomegalovirus exposure and HLA in healthy donors. Method: immunoSEQ multiplex PCR; TCRdb's copy keeps in-frame clones and lacks some. The repertoire has fewer than 300,000 clones, 75% to 90% of them found once; the top ten carry less than 0.4%. The sequenced sample consisted of PBMCs. These receptors were obtained from a girl aged 2 to 10 in good health and CMV-seronegative. Both conserved end residues are part of each CDR3. A D gene is named only where the DNA matches it firmly. Size values are once, few and many counts, or a class for expanded clones, and some rows have none.

V gene	J gene	clone size	D gene	CDR3 protein	CDR3 DNA
TRBV5-1	TRBJ1-3	-	TRBD1	CASSPRQGAAGNTIYF	TGCGCCAGCAGCCCGAGACAGGGGGCTGCTGGAAACACCATATATTTT
TRBV6-5	TRBJ2-1	-	-	CASSYSNSPSGDEQFF	TGTGCCAGCAGTTACTCGAACTCTCCTTCAGGTGATGAGCAGTTCTTC
TRBV28	TRBJ2-5	-	TRBD2	CASSGTSGRWETQYF	TGTGCCAGCAGTGGGACTAGCGGGAGGTGGGAGACCCAGTACTTC
TRBV29-1	TRBJ2-1	-	TRBD2	CSVGAGAYNEQFF	TGCAGCGTTGGGGCGGGAGCCTACAATGAGCAGTTCTTC
TRBV12-5	TRBJ1-3	-	-	CARLFPGEENSGNTIYF	TGTGCCCGCTTGTTCCCGGGGGAGGAAAACTCTGGAAACACCATATATTTT
TRBV2	TRBJ1-4	few	-	CASSEGQATNEKLFF	TGTGCCAGCAGTGAAGGACAGGCCACTAATGAAAAACTGTTTTTT
TRBV14	TRBJ2-1	-	-	CASSQDGAGERLF	TGTGCCAGCAGCCAAGATGGGGCAGGGGAGAGGCTCTTC
TRBV5-4	TRBJ2-2	-	-	CASSLVASGELFF	TGTGCCAGCAGCTTGGTGGCCTCCGGGGAGCTGTTTTTT
TRBV7-9	TRBJ2-4	-	-	CASSPVQGGVKNIQYF	TGTGCCAGCAGCCCGGTCCAGGGGGGAGTAAAAAACATTCAGTACTTC
TRBV27	TRBJ1-3	-	-	CASSQAAGNTIYF	TGTGCCAGCAGCCAGGCAGCTGGAAACACCATATATTTT
TRBV5-4	TRBJ2-2	-	TRBD2	CASSLLAGGPTGELFF	TGTGCCAGCAGCTTATTAGCGGGGGGGCCCACCGGGGAGCTGTTTTTT
TRBV5-1	TRBJ1-3	-	TRBD1	CASSLEGASGNTIYF	TGCGCCAGCAGCTTGGAGGGGGCTTCTGGAAACACCATATATTTT
TRBV9	TRBJ2-2	-	TRBD2	CASSWDYPGELFF	TGTGCCAGCAGCTGGGACTATCCCGGGGAGCTGTTTTTT
TRBV10-3	TRBJ2-1	few	TRBD2	CAISEQRGAYNEQFF	TGTGCCATCAGTGAACAGCGGGGGGCCTACAATGAGCAGTTCTTC
TRBV4-1	TRBJ1-2	-	TRBD1	CASSHTGQGSYGYTF	TGCGCCAGCAGCCATACAGGACAGGGGAGCTATGGCTACACCTTC
TRBV19	TRBJ1-5	-	TRBD1	CASMDRVSQPQHF	TGTGCCAGTATGGACAGGGTAAGTCAGCCCCAGCATTTT
TRBV5-1	TRBJ2-7	-	TRBD2	CASGTLGGCYEQYF	TGCGCCAGCGGCACCCTGGGGGGGTGCTACGAGCAGTACTTC
TRBV6-7	TRBJ1-6	-	-	CASNKQGEGYNSPLHF	TGTGCCAGCAACAAACAGGGAGAGGGCTATAATTCACCCCTCCACTTT
TRBV10-3	TRBJ2-4	-	-	CAISTGCIAKNIQYF	TGTGCCATCAGTACAGGTTGCATAGCCAAAAACATTCAGTACTTC
TRBV7-7	TRBJ2-3	-	-	CASSLGQNTDTQYF	TGTGCCAGCAGCTTGGGGCAGAACACAGATACGCAGTATTTT
TRBV5-4	TRBJ2-7	once	-	CASSLRPLGDLGPYEQYF	TGTGCCAGCAGCTTGCGGCCTCTGGGGGACTTAGGTCCATACGAGCAGTACTTC
TRBV6-1	TRBJ2-5	-	-	CASWRVAETQYF	TGTGCCAGCTGGAGGGTGGCAGAGACCCAGTACTTC
TRBV19	TRBJ2-7	few	-	CASSIGAGLSYEQYF	TGTGCCAGTAGCATCGGGGCAGGACTATCCTACGAGCAGTACTTC
TRBV27	TRBJ1-2	-	-	CASSFQGPNYGYTF	TGTGCCAGCAGTTTCCAGGGGCCAAACTATGGCTACACCTTC
TRBV5-1	TRBJ1-1	few	TRBD1	CASSRGTGRNEAFF	TGCGCCAGCAGCCGAGGGACAGGGAGGAATGAAGCTTTCTTT
TRBV6-5	TRBJ2-7	-	-	CASSYLGRGEQYF	TGTGCCAGCAGTTACCTGGGAAGGGGCGAGCAGTACTTC
TRBV7-9	TRBJ1-2	once	-	CASSSPRGGYTF	TGTGCCAGCAGCTCACCCCGGGGTGGCTACACCTTC
TRBV19	TRBJ1-1	-	TRBD1	CASSRNDRAKNTEAFF	TGTGCCAGTAGCCGTAATGACAGGGCCAAGAACACTGAAGCTTTCTTT
TRBV6-5	TRBJ2-1	-	TRBD1	CASSFRQGWPNEQFF	TGTGCCAGCAGCTTTAGACAGGGATGGCCGAATGAGCAGTTCTTC
TRBV29-1	TRBJ2-5	-	TRBD2	CSVAPYDLGGTQETQYF	TGCAGCGTTGCCCCCTATGACCTGGGGGGGACTCAAGAGACCCAGTACTTC
TRBV27	TRBJ2-1	-	TRBD2	CASSLKDGGASYQFF	TGTGCCAGCAGTTTGAAAGACGGGGGGGCCTCATACCAGTTCTTC
TRBV27	TRBJ2-1	-	-	CASSETLARAYNEQFF	TGTGCCAGCAGTGAAACACTAGCCAGGGCCTACAATGAGCAGTTCTTC
TRBV7-9	TRBJ2-7	-	-	CASNPGGWGRVGYEQYF	TGTGCCAGCAACCCGGGAGGTTGGGGGCGCGTTGGCTACGAGCAGTACTTC
TRBV27	TRBJ2-7	once	-	CASSLERTETEQYF	TGTGCCAGCAGCTTAGAAAGGACAGAAACCGAGCAGTACTTC
TRBV27	TRBJ2-4	-	TRBD1	CASSRTGLAKNIQYF	TGTGCCAGCAGTCGGACAGGACTAGCCAAAAACATTCAGTACTTC
TRBV11-2	TRBJ1-1	-	-	CASSLVKGSAEAFF	TGTGCCAGCAGCCTAGTTAAGGGGTCGGCTGAAGCTTTCTTT
TRBV19	TRBJ1-5	-	-	CASSIFQGGLTWGNQPQHF	TGTGCCAGTAGTATATTCCAGGGAGGATTAACGTGGGGCAATCAGCCCCAGCATTTT
TRBV5-5	TRBJ2-6	-	-	CASSGPDRVTGANVLTF	TGTGCCAGCAGCGGACCAGACAGAGTGACCGGGGCCAACGTCCTGACTTTC
TRBV6-4	TRBJ2-7	-	TRBD1	CASRPGQGAYEQYF	TGTGCCAGCAGGCCGGGACAGGGGGCCTACGAGCAGTACTTC
TRBV7-9	TRBJ1-4	-	-	CASTLNAGSNEKLFF	TGTGCCAGCACCTTAAACGCAGGGTCGAATGAAAAACTGTTTTTT
TRBV19	TRBJ2-7	-	-	CASSEADDYEQYF	TGTGCCAGTAGTGAAGCGGACGACTACGAGCAGTACTTC
TRBV4-2	TRBJ2-5	-	TRBD2	CASSQETDLAGLAWGTQYF	TGTGCCAGCAGCCAAGAAACTGATCTAGCGGGTCTAGCTTGGGGGACCCAGTACTTC
TRBV27	TRBJ2-5	-	-	CASSFHGLAIIETQYF	TGTGCCAGCAGTTTTCATGGGCTAGCTATAATTGAGACCCAGTACTTC